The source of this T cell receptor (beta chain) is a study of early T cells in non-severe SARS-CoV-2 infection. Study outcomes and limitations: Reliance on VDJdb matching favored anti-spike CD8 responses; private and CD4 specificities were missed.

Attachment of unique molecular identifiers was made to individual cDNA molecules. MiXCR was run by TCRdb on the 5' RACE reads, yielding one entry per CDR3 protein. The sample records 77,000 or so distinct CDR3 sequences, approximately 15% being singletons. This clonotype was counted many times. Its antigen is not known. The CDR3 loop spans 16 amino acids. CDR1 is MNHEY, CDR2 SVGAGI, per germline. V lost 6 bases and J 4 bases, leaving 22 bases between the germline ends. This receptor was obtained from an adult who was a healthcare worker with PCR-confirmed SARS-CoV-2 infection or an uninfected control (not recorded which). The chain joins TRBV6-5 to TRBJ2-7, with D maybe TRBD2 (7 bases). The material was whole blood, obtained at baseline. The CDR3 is CASSMGLPGGRYEQYF. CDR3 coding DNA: TGTGCCAGCAGCATGGGACTGCCCGGGGGGCGGTACGAGCAGTACTTC.